The following is a T cell receptor (beta chain) sequence with its context. Its antigen is currently unknown. This CDR3 is built from 13 residues. V dropped 3 bases and J dropped 7 bases, with 12 bases sitting between them. Germline-derived CDR1 and CDR2 are LNHDA and SQIVND (reference sequence). This record comes from a study of shared clonotypes between healthy human individuals. Across the study: Three plates each covered CD4 naive and memory; CD8 naive two, CD8 memory one.

Study results and limitations: Naive subsets usually exceeded memory subsets in estimated richness.

The genomic DNA of each subset was split evenly across several immunoSEQ plates. In the study's own analysis: As immunoSEQ supplied junction-only sequences (without quality scores), filtering differed. Generated by immunoSEQ multiplex PCR, the TCRdb table keeps only in-frame clones and is missing some. The DNA gave D and trimming, while V, J and clone size come from that table. The table has 550,000 to 700,000 clones, around 73% seen once. The receptor comes from a woman in her 30s in good health. The sample comprised memory CD4+ T cells sorted from blood. Documented subset: CD45RA-negative fraction. The chain has TRBV19 and TRBJ1-2, with D unclear. The CDR3 protein is CASSITDGVGYTF. CDR3 nucleotide sequence: TGTGCCAGTAGTATTACGGACGGAGTTGGCTACACCTTC.